The rows below give T cell receptor beta chains drawn from one sample of a study of STAT5B mutations in CD4+ large granular lymphocyte leukemia. The method was immunoSEQ multiplex PCR; TCRdb's version includes in-frame clones alone and lacks a portion of them. The sample lists about 21,000 clones, approximately 71% occurring once. Sequenced material: CD4+ T cells from blood buffy coats. These receptors were taken from a human donor in good health. CDR3s include the opening cysteine and the closing phenylalanine or tryptophan. A D gene is named only where the DNA matches it firmly. Clone size is not always given. Where it is, it says once, few, many or a class for expanded clones.

D gene	J gene	V gene	clone size	CDR3 DNA	CDR3 protein
NA	TRBJ2-2	TRBV27	NA	TGTGCCAGCAGTTTACTGGGGGTGGCGAACACCGGGGAGCTGTTTTTT	CASSLLGVANTGELFF
TRBD2	TRBJ2-5	TRBV6-1	NA	TGTGCCAGCACCCAGGGTAGCGGGAGCGCGGAGACCCAGTACTTC	CASTQGSGSAETQYF
TRBD2	TRBJ2-3	TRBV7-7	NA	TGTGCCAGCAGCTTAAGTAGCGGGACAGATACGCAGTATTTT	CASSLSSGTDTQYF
NA	TRBJ2-5	TRBV9	once	TGTGCCAGCAGCGTAGGGACAGAAGAGACCCAGTACTTC	CASSVGTEETQYF
NA	TRBJ1-1	TRBV5-1	NA	TGCGCCAGCAGCTTAGGGTCAGCCAACACTGAAGCTTTCTTT	CASSLGSANTEAFF
TRBD1	TRBJ1-1	TRBV4-2	few	TGTGCCAGCAGCCTTCAAGGTGGGGACAGGGGATTGGGGACTGAAGCTTTCTTT	CASSLQGGDRGLGTEAFF
NA	TRBJ1-5	TRBV10-3	NA	TGTGCCATCAGTGAGTCCCGAACCTCAGGGTCCGGCAATCAGCCCCAGCATTTT	CAISESRTSGSGNQPQHF
NA	TRBJ1-2	TRBV28	NA	TGTGCCAGCAGTTTAGCAGGGGCCTATGGCTACACCTTC	CASSLAGAYGYTF
TRBD1	TRBJ1-1	TRBV15	NA	TGTGCCACCAGCAGACCACGGACAGGGGATGTCACTGAAGCTTTCTTT	CATSRPRTGDVTEAFF
NA	TRBJ2-2	TRBV27	NA	TGTGCCAGCAGTTTATTACAGGGGGGGGTCTCGAACACCGGGGAGCTGTTTTTT	CASSLLQGGVSNTGELFF
NA	TRBJ2-5	TRBV5-1	NA	TGCGCCAGCACCCTTGATGGCAATTCTCAAGAGACCCAGTACTTC	CASTLDGNSQETQYF
NA	TRBJ2-2	TRBV4-1	NA	TGCGCCAGCAGCCAAACCGGGATCAACACCGGGGAGCTGTTTTTT	CASSQTGINTGELFF
NA	TRBJ1-6	TRBV28	NA	TGTGCCAGCAGTTTTCTTACCTCAGGTTCACCCCTCCACTTT	CASSFLTSGSPLHF
NA	TRBJ2-1	TRBV20-1	NA	TGCAGTGCGTTACAAGGCAGGGAAGGGCTCTTC	CSALQGREGLF
TRBD2	TRBJ2-3	TRBV5-8	NA	TGTGCCAGCACCCTAGCGGGAGTCGGAACAGATACGCAGTATTTT	CASTLAGVGTDTQYF
NA	TRBJ2-1	TRBV6-4	NA	TGTGCCAGCAGTGCTAAACCCTCCGGGGGCCTTTCGAATGAGCAGTTCTTC	CASSAKPSGGLSNEQFF
NA	TRBJ1-4	TRBV9	NA	TGTGCCAGCAATCGGGATGGGGAAAAACTGTTTTTT	CASNRDGEKLFF
TRBD1	TRBJ2-1	TRBV7-2	NA	TGTGCCAGCAGCAGAGGACAGGTATACAATGAGCAGTTCTTC	CASSRGQVYNEQFF
TRBD1	TRBJ1-2	TRBV5-8	NA	TGTGCCAGCAGCTTGGGAGGACAGGGGGCTTATGGCTACACCTTC	CASSLGGQGAYGYTF
TRBD1	TRBJ2-6	TRBV6-5	NA	TGTGCCAGCAGTTCGGACAGGGGGGCCAACGTCCTGACTTTC	CASSSDRGANVLTF
TRBD1	TRBJ2-3	TRBV7-9	NA	TGTGCCAGCAGCCTCACAGGGGGCTTTGCAGATACGCAGTATTTT	CASSLTGGFADTQYF
TRBD2	TRBJ2-2	TRBV19	NA	TGTGCCAGTAGTCTAGCGGATAAGAACACCGGGGAGCTGTTTTTT	CASSLADKNTGELFF
NA	TRBJ1-1	TRBV21-1	NA	TGTGCCAGCCCGACAGGGGGCTACACTGAAGCTTTCTTT	CASPTGGYTEAFF
NA	TRBJ2-1	TRBV7-8	NA	TGTGCCAGCAGCTTAAGGACGGCGGCCTATGAGCAGTTCTTC	CASSLRTAAYEQFF
NA	TRBJ2-2	TRBV7-9	few	TGTGCCAGCAGCTCAAGACTGGGGCCCGGGGAGCTGTTTTTT	CASSSRLGPGELFF
NA	TRBJ2-4	TRBV5-4	NA	TGTGCCAGCAGCTTGGCCAGGGCCAGTGAAGCCAAAAACATTCAGTACTTC	CASSLARASEAKNIQYF
NA	TRBJ2-1	TRBV11-3	NA	TGTGCCAGCAGCTTAATGAATGAGCAGTTCTTC	CASSLMNEQFF
NA	TRBJ2-7	TRBV11-2	NA	TGTGCCAGCACTCAATCAGCCGAGCAGTACTTC	CASTQSAEQYF
TRBD2	TRBJ2-1	TRBV29-1	once	TGCAGCGTTGAAGGGACTAGCGGGTTCCTATACAATGAGCAGTTCTTC	CSVEGTSGFLYNEQFF
TRBD1	TRBJ2-1	TRBV7-9	NA	TGTGCCAGCAGTGCTATCCGGGACAGGGGACACTTAGAGCAGTTCTTC	CASSAIRDRGHLEQFF
NA	TRBJ2-2	TRBV9	NA	TGTGCCAGCAGCGTAGCTTGGGGGGCCGTTCGAACCGGGGAGCTGTTTTTT	CASSVAWGAVRTGELFF
NA	TRBJ1-2	TRBV30	NA	TGTGCCTGGAGGACACTCTCCTATGGCTACACCTTC	CAWRTLSYGYTF
NA	TRBJ2-1	TRBV4-1	once	TGCGCCAGCAGCCCAAATCGGGAATGGGTCCCCTCCTACAATGAGCAGTTCTTC	CASSPNREWVPSYNEQFF
NA	TRBJ2-6	TRBV27	few	TGTGCCAGCAGTTTAGGTGTAGGGGCGGTCAACGTCCTGACTTTC	CASSLGVGAVNVLTF
TRBD2	TRBJ2-7	TRBV4-1	NA	TGCGCCAGCAGCCGGCAGCGGGAGTCTGATGGGGAGCAGTACTTC	CASSRQRESDGEQYF
NA	TRBJ2-3	TRBV9	NA	TGTGCCAGCAGCGTAGGGAGCACAGATACGCAGTATTTT	CASSVGSTDTQYF
NA	TRBJ1-6	TRBV27	NA	TGTGCCAGCAGTTTCCAGCTCCATATTAATTCACCCCTCCACTTT	CASSFQLHINSPLHF
NA	TRBJ1-1	TRBV6-5	NA	TGTGCCAGCAAGTATGGGGGTAGCACTGAAGCTTTCTTT	CASKYGGSTEAFF
NA	TRBJ2-3	TRBV7-9	once	TGTGCCAGCAGCTTAGGGTGGTGGGAGTCTTCGGATACGCAGTATTTT	CASSLGWWESSDTQYF
TRBD2	TRBJ2-7	TRBV30	NA	TGTGCCTGGTCCCCCCCCGGACTAGCGGCCTACGAGCAGTACTTC	CAWSPPGLAAYEQYF
TRBD2	TRBJ2-1	TRBV27	NA	TGTGCCAGCAACCCCGTACTAGCGGGAGGGGAGAGCTCCTACAATGAGCAGTTCTTC	CASNPVLAGGESSYNEQFF
NA	TRBJ2-7	TRBV6-1	NA	TGTGCAGGGGGGGAATGGTACGAGCAGTACTTC	CAGGEWYEQYF
NA	TRBJ2-1	TRBV28	NA	TGTGCCAGCAGTCCTGGGACACTTTACAATGAGCAGTTCTTC	CASSPGTLYNEQFF
NA	TRBJ2-1	TRBV11-3	NA	TGTGCCAGCAGCTTAGATCCTGTAAGAGGCAATGAGCAGTTCTTC	CASSLDPVRGNEQFF
NA	TRBJ1-5	TRBV30	NA	TGTGCCTGGAGTCCCTCGGGCTCCCAGCCCCAGCATTTT	CAWSPSGSQPQHF
NA	TRBJ2-2	TRBV5-1	NA	TGCGCCAGCAGCTTGGAAGGGAGCGGGGAGCTGTTTTTT	CASSLEGSGELFF
NA	TRBJ1-1	TRBV6-5	few	TGTGCCAGCAGTTACTCGATGGGGAACACTGAAGCTTTCTTT	CASSYSMGNTEAFF
NA	TRBJ1-4	TRBV6-1	few	TGTGCCAGCAGGCGCCAGATCGGAACTAATGAAAAACTGTTTTTT	CASRRQIGTNEKLFF
NA	TRBJ1-5	TRBV27	few	TGTGCCAGCAGTTTATCATGGGTAAATCAGCCCCAGCATTTT	CASSLSWVNQPQHF
TRBD2	TRBJ2-2	TRBV4-2	few	TGTGCCAGCAGCCTCAATAGCGGGAGCACCGGGGAGCTGTTTTTT	CASSLNSGSTGELFF
TRBD1	TRBJ2-3	TRBV13	NA	TGTGCCAGCAGCTTAGGCCCGGGCCCCGACAGGGTGAGCACAGATACGCAGTATTTT	CASSLGPGPDRVSTDTQYF
NA	TRBJ1-6	TRBV30	NA	TGTGCCTGGAGTGTATGGGGGTTGGGGTCACCCCTCCACTTT	CAWSVWGLGSPLHF
NA	TRBJ2-5	TRBV18	NA	TGTGCCAGCTCACCACAGGGCCGAGGGGGAGAGACCCAGTACTTC	CASSPQGRGGETQYF
NA	TRBJ1-1	TRBV25-1	NA	TGTGCCAGCACCGCGGGACAAACTCCTGAAGCTTTCTTT	CASTAGQTPEAFF
NA	TRBJ2-3	TRBV6-5	NA	TGTGCCAGCAGTTCCCCCTTGGGTACGCAGTATTTT	CASSSPLGTQYF